In its sample, the clone carrying this T cell receptor beta chain was seen a few times. The length of the CDR3 is 14 residues. Germline V gene data show CDR1 as LNHNV and CDR2 as YYDKDF (reference sequence). Deletions cut 1 base from V and 3 bases from J, with 9 bases between. This record comes from a study of blood T cell repertoires in COVID-19. The data were produced by immunoSEQ multiplex PCR, yet TCRdb's version contains in-frame clones alone and is incomplete. The data contain a few hundred thousand clones, 80% to 85% of them singletons. Material for sequencing was PBMCs or T cells enriched from blood (not recorded which). This receptor was obtained from a man aged 45-65 years who had recovered from COVID-19. The J gene is TRBJ1-1, the V gene TRBV15, with no clear D. CDR3 loop: CATSRVGTDTEAFF. The CDR3 coding sequence is TGTGCCACCAGCAGAGTTGGCACAGACACTGAAGCTTTCTTT. Together with reference TRBV15 and TRBJ1-1, the CDR3 gives the full variable domain: DAMVIQNPRYQVTQFGKPVTLSCSQTLNHNVMYWYQQKSSQAPKLLFHYYDKDFNNEADTPDNFQSRRPNTSFCFLDIRSPGLGDTAMYLCATSRVGTDTEAFFGQGTRLTVV.